The 14 T cell receptor beta chains below all came from one sample that was sequenced in a study of blood T cell repertoires in COVID-19. Sequencing used immunoSEQ multiplex PCR; TCRdb keeps in-frame clones, though not all of them. The sample holds around 190,000 clones, approximately 80% seen once. The sample was peripheral blood. These receptors were collected from a woman aged 45-59 years with acute or convalescent COVID-19.

This sequence joins TRBV6-2 or TRBV6-3 and TRBJ1-5; no reliable D call. This CDR3 region has 13 residues. Deletions cut 0 bases from V and 7 bases from J, with 7 bases between. Germline V gene sequence: CDR1 MNHEY, CDR2 SVGEGT. In nucleotides, the CDR3 is TGTGCCAGCAGTTACTCGACCGGGCAGCCCCAGCATTTT. This encodes CASSYSTGQPQHF.

This clone is a singleton in its sample. This chain joins TRBV30 and TRBJ1-4, with D unclear. The V and J ends lost 0 bases and 8 bases respectively, with 10 bases between them. The CDR3 consists of 13 residues. The germline V gene has CDR1 GTSNPN and CDR2 SVGIG (reference sequence). This CDR3 is CAWSVKGSEKLFF. The CDR3, as DNA: TGTGCCTGGAGTGTCAAAGGGAGCGAAAAACTGTTTTTT.

The rearrangement links TRBV5-5 to TRBJ2-3; D is ambiguous. V shed 2 bases and J shed 2 bases, with 6 bases lying between them. In germline, CDR1 is SGHKS, CDR2 YYEKEE (reference sequence). This CDR3 has 13 residues. DNA for the CDR3: TGTGCCAGCAGCTTAACTCTCACAGATACGCAGTATTTT. This sequence encodes CASSLTLTDTQYF.

This clone was recorded a few times. The rearrangement joins TRBV3-1 (or the pseudogene TRBV3-2) to TRBJ1-2; D is possibly TRBD1 (6 bases). CDR3 length: 14 residues. The V end lost 2 bases, the J end lost 8 bases, and 15 bases lay between the germline ends. From germline, CDR1 is LGHDT and CDR2 YNNKEL (reference sequence). CDR3 sequence reads: CASSQKAGAKGYTF. Written as DNA, the CDR3 is TGTGCCAGCAGCCAAAAGGCGGGGGCAAAAGGCTACACCTTC.

The V call is TRBV25-1, the J call TRBJ2-5; D uncertain. V was clipped by 3 bases and J by 5 bases, with 10 bases between them. This CDR3 region has 13 residues. CDR1 MGHDK and CDR2 SYGVNS come from the germline V gene. The CDR3 coding sequence is TGTGCCAGCAGTGATTTCCAGGTGGAGACCCAGTACTTC. Translating gives CASSDFQVETQYF.

The DNA for the CDR3 is TGTGCCAGCAGCCGCGGGACTAGCGAAGAGACCCAGTACTTC. It encodes CASSRGTSEETQYF. The rearrangement links TRBV11-2 to TRBJ2-5; 10 nucleotides agree with TRBD2. Germline values: CDR1 SGHAT, CDR2 FQNNGV. V lost 5 bases, J lost 3 bases, and 3 bases stayed unmatched. This CDR3 spans 14 amino acids.

The rearrangement links TRBV19 to TRBJ2-4; D is perhaps TRBD2 (6 bases). Germline V gene lookup returns CDR1 LNHDA and CDR2 SQIVND (reference sequence). The CDR3 runs to 18 residues. V was pared by 0 bases and J by 6 bases, with 21 bases between. DNA of the CDR3: TGTGCCAGTAGTATAGAGCGGGACCAGGGATTAATGAGAAACATTCAGTACTTC. Its protein product is CASSIERDQGLMRNIQYF.

The rearrangement uses TRBV6-6 and TRBJ1-5, with 7 nucleotides matching TRBD1. The length of the CDR3 is 15 residues. Germline CDR1 and CDR2: MNHNY and SVGAGI (reference sequence). V shed 8 bases and J 3 bases; nucleotides not matched to a gene: 10. In DNA form, the CDR3 reads TGTGCCAGCGTACTCGACAGGGTACTCAATCAGCCCCAGCATTTT. It encodes CASVLDRVLNQPQHF.

This chain connects TRBV27 to TRBJ2-7; D possibly corresponds to TRBD2 (6 bases). The V gene's germline CDR1 is MNHEY and CDR2 SMNVEV (reference sequence). Deletions cut 2 bases from V and 0 bases from J, with 11 bases between. The CDR3 extends over 15 amino acids. CDR3 DNA sequence: TGTGCCAGCAGTTTAAGGGCGGGGAGCTCCTACGAGCAGTACTTC. This codes for CASSLRAGSSYEQYF.

J is TRBJ2-1 and V is TRBV24-1, with 8 nucleotides matching TRBD2. CDR3 length equals 14 residues. V lost 6 bases and J lost 8; bases outside the gene matches: 8. The germline V gene has CDR1 KGHDR and CDR2 SFDVKD. In DNA form, the CDR3 reads TGTGCCACCAGTAAGCGGGGGCCACGGGATGAGCAGTTCTTC. As protein: CATSKRGPRDEQFF.

The chain combines TRBV30 with TRBJ2-7, with D tentatively TRBD1 (5 bases). Germline V gene sequence: CDR1 GTSNPN, CDR2 SVGIG (reference sequence). V was clipped by 1 base and J by 9 bases, with 13 bases between them. This CDR3 is built from 12 residues. The CDR3 is CAWSDGANVQYF. The CDR3 nucleotides read TGTGCCTGGAGTGATGGGGCGAACGTGCAGTACTTC.

The chain is built from TRBV24-1 and TRBJ2-5; possibly TRBD2 for D (6 bases). V lost 2 bases to trimming and J lost 7 bases, with 16 bases between them. The CDR3 totals 15 residues. From germline, CDR1 is KGHDR and CDR2 SFDVKD. CDR3 sequence: CATSDSALGAGTQYF. As DNA, the CDR3 is TGTGCCACCAGTGATTCTGCCCTCGGAGCGGGGACCCAGTACTTC.

The rearrangement joins TRBV18 to TRBJ1-2; possibly TRBD1 for D (5 bases). V lost 5 bases to trimming and J lost 2 bases, with 9 bases between them. CDR1 is KGHSH and CDR2 is LQKENI in the germline V gene. The CDR3 is 13 amino acids. The CDR3 region is CASSIRGNYGYTF. The DNA for the CDR3 is TGTGCCAGCTCAATACGGGGGAACTATGGCTACACCTTC.

The J gene is TRBJ1-6, the V gene TRBV2, with D possibly matching TRBD1 (5 bases). Trimming pared 8 bases from V and 5 bases from J, leaving 7 bases between. CDR3 length: 12 residues. Germline lookup yields CDR1 SNHLY and CDR2 FYNNEI. CDR3 bases: TGTGCCAGCTTCAGGGATAATTCACCCCTCCACTTT. Its protein is CASFRDNSPLHF.